This TCR beta chain appears in the sequencing data of a study of regulatory T cells in long-lasting Graves disease. Trimming left V 6 bases short and J 3 bases short, with 18 bases between. From germline, CDR1 is SNHLY and CDR2 FYNNEI. The CDR3 runs to 16 residues. This sample's time point: newly diagnosed GD, antithyroid drugs for less than 3 months. RNA extracted from PBMCs served as the sequencing template. Investigators prepared the TCR beta libraries by applying iRepertoire HTBI primers and Arm-PCR of CDR3 regions. Via MiXCR, TCRdb re-called the multiplex PCR reads, giving one row per CDR3 protein. The table shows under 800,000 distinct CDR3 sequences, with approximately 15% occurring only once. These sequences were also reported in another study, on T cells in Graves' hyperthyroidism and ophthalmopathy. Per that study: Together with thyroid ultrasound, orbital computed tomography, serum thyroxine and TRAb, clinical symptoms were used for diagnoses.

V usage is TRBV2 and J usage is TRBJ1-5, with D maybe TRBD1 (5 bases). The material was peripheral blood mononuclear cells (PBMCs), obtained at new diagnosis, from a patient treated with antithyroid drugs. The clonotype originates from a woman aged 25 to 39 with Graves disease. As DNA, the CDR3 is TGTGCCAGCAGGGGCGTTCCGACAGTTCCCAATCAGCCCCAGCATTTT. Amino acid sequence: CASRGVPTVPNQPQHF.